Shown below are 11 T cell receptor beta chains from a single sample sequenced in a study of radiotherapy plus CTLA-4 blockade in lung cancer (dated by TCRdb to the late 2010s). The library was built by means of the immunoSEQ multiplex PCR assay. TCRdb obtained this table from immuneACCESS and retained in-frame rearrangements with V and J assigned. These tables miss some clones; where compared with another copy, unresolved V genes account for less than half of the shortfall, and the remainder is unexplained. The sample includes 50,000 to 65,000 clones, with about three quarters observed a single time. 2% to 2.5% of the sample belongs to the ten largest clones. The specimen was peripheral blood, collected from a patient treated with radiotherapy plus ipilimumab. The receptors were gathered from a human donor with non-small cell lung cancer whose response to radiotherapy plus ipilimumab could not be evaluated.

The chain is built from TRBV4-1 and TRBJ1-5; D is ambiguous. The germline V and J ends were trimmed by 0 bases and 0 bases, with 12 bases remaining between them. In germline, CDR1 is MGHRA, CDR2 YSYEKL. This CDR3 has 17 residues. The CDR3 nucleotides read TGCGCCAGCAGCCAAGATCTAAGTGTATATAGCAATCAGCCCCAGCATTTT. This sequence encodes CASSQDLSVYSNQPQHF.

The chain uses TRBV4-1 and TRBJ2-5, with D perhaps TRBD2 (6 bases). The CDR3 runs to 15 residues. Germline loops: CDR1 MGHRA, CDR2 YSYEKL. Trimming left V 3 bases short and J 2 bases short, with 13 bases between. CDR3 amino acids: CASSHRPGGQETQYF. In DNA, the CDR3 is TGCGCCAGCAGCCACCGCCCCGGGGGACAAGAGACCCAGTACTTC.

This chain connects TRBV27 to TRBJ2-5; tentatively, D is TRBD1 (5 bases). The last part of the DNA fits TRBJ2-7 better; the J call may be wrong. The CDR3 covers 15 residues. Germline CDR1 MNHEY, CDR2 SMNVEV (reference sequence). DNA for the CDR3: TGTGCCAGCAGTTATGGGCAGGGCCGAATCTACGAGCAGTACTTC. This codes for CASSYGQGRIYEQYF.

This chain uses TRBV25-1 with TRBJ2-1; a possible D gene is TRBD2 (5 bases). CDR3 size: 16 residues. Trimming took off 4 bases at V and 1 base at J, with 14 bases between the two ends. Looked up from germline, CDR1 is MGHDK and CDR2 is SYGVNS. CDR3 loop: CASSGLGRASYNEQFF. CDR3 DNA sequence: TGTGCCAGCAGTGGACTTGGGCGGGCTTCCTACAATGAGCAGTTCTTC.

The chain is built from TRBV19 and TRBJ2-7; 10 nucleotides line up with TRBD1. The CDR3 is 15 amino acids. Germline trimming cut 2 bases from V and 6 bases from J; bases unmatched to any gene: 7. Germline V CDR1 and CDR2: LNHDA, SQIVND (reference sequence). Here the CDR3 DNA reads TGTGCCAGTAGTATAAAGAGACAGGGGGCTACCGAGCAGTACTTC. It specifies CASSIKRQGATEQYF.

The V gene is TRBV6-5, the J gene TRBJ1-1; no definite D call. Germline V CDR1 and CDR2: MNHEY, SVGAGI. Between the trimmed V and J ends, which lost 0 bases and 1 base, there was a span of 6 bases. This CDR3 comprises 14 residues. The CDR3: CASSYSSRNTEAFF. DNA for the CDR3: TGTGCCAGCAGTTACTCATCCAGGAACACTGAAGCTTTCTTT.

The CDR3 is CASSLAGTKPYEQYF. CDR3 in DNA: TGCGCCAGCAGCTTGGCCGGGACTAAGCCCTACGAGCAGTACTTC. This sequence joins TRBV5-1 and TRBJ2-5, with 7 bases matching TRBD2. The J call is uncertain, as TRBJ2-7 better fits the DNA end. Germline V CDR1 and CDR2: SGHRS, YFSETQ. This CDR3 has 15 residues.

The chain recombines TRBV28 with TRBJ2-4, with 9 bases fitting TRBD1. CDR3 length: 16 amino acids. Germline CDR1 reads MDHEN; CDR2 reads SYDVKM. V shed 5 bases and J 2 bases; nucleotides not matched to a gene: 7. CDR3 bases: TGTGCCAGCAGTCCCATCTACAGGGGGCCCAAAAACATTCAGTACTTC. It translates to CASSPIYRGPKNIQYF.

The chain employs TRBV9 and TRBJ1-1, with D unclear. The V and J ends lost 4 bases and 1 base respectively, with 14 bases between them. The CDR3 sequence is 15 residues long. Germline V gene sequence: CDR1 SGDLS, CDR2 YYNGEE. CDR3 loop: CASSFSRGGNTEAFF. The CDR3 region has the DNA TGTGCCAGCAGCTTCTCGCGGGGAGGGAACACTGAAGCTTTCTTT.

This clone was detected a few times. The rearrangement uses TRBV18 and TRBJ2-5; perhaps TRBD1 as D (6 bases). The CDR3 spans 14 residues. The germline V and J ends were trimmed by 6 bases and 5 bases, with 16 bases remaining between them. CDR1 and CDR2 (germline): KGHSH, LQKENI. The CDR3 reads CASSLTGNLETQYF. In DNA, the CDR3 is TGTGCCAGCTCGTTAACAGGGAATTTGGAGACCCAGTACTTC.

The chain uses TRBV28 and TRBJ1-4; D ambiguous. The CDR3 consists of 12 residues. Deletions cut 8 bases from V and 3 bases from J, with 7 bases between. CDR1 MDHEN and CDR2 SYDVKM come from the germline V gene. The CDR3: CASRVSNEKLFF. In DNA form, the CDR3 reads TGTGCCAGCCGGGTCTCTAATGAAAAACTGTTTTTT. The full variable domain, completed using reference TRBV28 and TRBJ1-4, is DVKVTQSSRYLVKRTGEKVFLECVQDMDHENMFWYRQDPGLGLRLIYFSYDVKMKEKGDIPEGYSVSREKKERFSLILESASTNQTSMYLCASRVSNEKLFFGSGTQLSVL.